The source of this T cell receptor (beta chain) is a study of neurological immune-mediated disorders. There are many counts of this clonotype. One entry per CDR3 protein results from TCRdb running MiXCR on the 5' RACE reads. The table lists about 74,000 distinct CDR3 sequences, less than 5.5% of them singletons. The CDR3 covers 15 residues. V was cut by 5 bases and J by 5 bases, with 21 bases left in between. Germline CDR1 SQVTM, CDR2 ANQGSEA. The source is a man younger than 30 with multiple sclerosis. The sequencing input was PBMCs. The chain combines TRBV29-1 with TRBJ1-2, with D maybe TRBD1 (5 bases). The CDR3: CSVPNLLGGTYGYTF. DNA for the CDR3: TGCAGCGTTCCAAATTTGCTCGGGGGGACTTATGGCTACACCTTC.